This TCR beta chain was captured by sequencing in a study of blood T cells in healthy people across ages. Findings of the study overall: Age advanced and TCR beta diversity per million T cells fell, roughly linearly.

This clonotype was seen a handful of times. As yet, its antigen is unknown. Germline CDR1 and CDR2: SGHTA and FQGNSA. The CDR3 length is 17 residues. V gave up 5 bases and J gave up 4 bases; unmatched junction bases: 16. Primed by a sample-barcoded 5' primer and a J-beta primer mix, a second PCR proceeded for roughly 6 to 12 cycles. One entry per CDR3 protein results from TCRdb running MiXCR on the 5' RACE reads. The profile shows roughly 700,000 distinct CDR3 sequences, approximately 50% of them singletons. Sequencing was performed on blood. The V gene is TRBV7-2, the J gene TRBJ2-5; TRBD2 agrees at 7 bases. The receptor was isolated from a woman aged 55-70 years in good health. Here the CDR3 DNA reads TGTGCCAGCAGCACCTCCGCGTTTGGCGGGGGTGGAGAGACCCAGTACTTC. Translating it yields CASSTSAFGGGGETQYF.